This T cell receptor beta chain is drawn from a study of shared clonotypes between healthy human individuals (dated by TCRdb to the early 2020s). With respect to the entire study: Two women and a few men aged 18 to 49 years were included in the cohort. Different laboratories and diverse techniques were used to prepare libraries and sequence TCR repertoires, to increase sequencing depth and limit assay-specific biases. For each donor, CD4 naive and CD4 memory were each run on three plates, CD8 naive on two plates, and CD8 memory on one plate. Leukapheresis yielded between about 0.8 and 9.5 billion PBMCs per donor. Blood TCR repertoires of five healthy adults were deeply sequenced to estimate repertoire size and the extent of clonotype sharing between individuals. Summary of the overall study and its limitations: Sampling was limited to blood, and TCR repertoires in tissue likely differ from TCR repertoires in blood. Naive subsets generally had larger estimated clonotype richness than memory subsets. Pairwise subsampling indicated that sequencing depth was expected to affect the degree of clonotype sharing among donors. Across a handful of donors, around 5% of naive CD4, approximately 3.5% of naive CD8, under 2.5% of memory CD4, and approximately 0.4% of memory CD8 clonotypes were shared. The small number of donors limited the genetic and exposure-history diversity represented. Incomplete sequencing was indicated by rarefaction of sorted-subset datasets, despite the large sequencing depth. Higher generation probabilities were observed for clonotypes shared by all four sorted-subset donors than for non-shared clonotypes.

In the case of this clone: The antigen this receptor binds is unknown. Within one base of it there is no much larger clone, and no base qualities were kept.

Deletion took 4 bases off V and 8 bases off J, with a span of 5 bases between the germline ends. The germline V gene encodes CDR1 SGHTA and CDR2 FQGNSA. Including cysteine and phenylalanine, the CDR3 has 11 amino acids. The kept DNA is CDR3 alone, 33 bases in frame from the first base. Using the deep immunoSEQ assay, multiplex PCR amplified TCR CDR3 regions from genomic DNA. Extracted genomic DNA from each cell subset was distributed evenly across all wells of several immunoSEQ 96-well plates, and each plate was treated as a replicate. For sorted subsets, approximately 210 ng of genomic DNA, equivalent to some 30,000 T cell genomes, went into each replicate PCR. Purified libraries were quantified with a Qubit 3.0 fluorometer, sized on a Bioanalyzer 2100, and re-quantified with the KAPA Library Quantification kit. A separate single-read 150-cycle Illumina NextSeq 550 flow cell was used to sequence each immunoSEQ 96-well plate. As for how the authors treated the data: The immunoSEQ output contained only junctional sequences without quality scores, so filtering could not match that applied to full-length reads. Sequences were annotated with PyIR, a Python wrapper for IgBLAST v1.9, and V/J genes and CDR3 were assigned using IMGT germline references. Reads were filtered out if the reads had weak V/J assignments (E-value above 1e-6), no CDR3, stop codons, out-of-frame junctions, or ambiguous translated residues. V3J clonotypes were defined as sequences sharing the same inferred V gene, J gene, and CDR3 amino acid sequence. Percentage overlap between repertoires was computed as shared unique clonotypes divided by the size of the smaller repertoire. Three approaches were used to assess repertoire richness: RTK rarefaction, the Chao1 estimator, and Recon v2.1 estimates of unobserved clonotypes. Generation probabilities for all TCRbeta clonotypes obtained by the gDNA method from a handful of donors were computed using OLGA. The immuneACCESS repertoire file appears here via TCRdb, limited to in-frame rearrangements. These files lack a portion of the clones; in checked studies, under half of the deficit traces to unresolved V genes, and the cause of the others is not known. The DNA was the basis for D and trimming; V, J and clone size are from that table. For this sample the table gives some 1.4 million clones, of which roughly 96% were detected only once. In total, the top ten clones hold approximately 1.1% of the sample.

The donors were healthy, HIV-negative adults with no recently reported acute infections or vaccinations. Every donor was a Caucasian adult residing in Nashville, Tennessee, USA. CD4+ T cells were enriched by magnetic negative selection, after which naive cells were positively selected on CD45RA and the negative fraction was taken as the memory subset. Blood was collected by leukapheresis, and PBMCs were isolated by Ficoll-Histopaque density gradient centrifugation and then cryopreserved in liquid nitrogen vapor phase. Purity and quantity of every magnetically sorted T cell population were checked by analytical flow cytometry. Genomic DNA was isolated from every sorted fraction and measured by UV absorbance on a Nanodrop 2000c.

Rearrangement joined TRBV7-2 to TRBJ2-2; confidence is insufficient to name the D gene. The sample consisted of naive CD4+ T cells sorted from blood. Per the publication, the cell subset or site label means: CD45RA+ positively selected. The TCR originated in a man in his thirties or forties in good health. Here is the DNA: TGTGCCAGCAGCTCCTATGGGGAGCTGTTTTTT. Translated, this gives CASSSYGELFF. The full variable domain, completed from the reference TRBV7-2 and TRBJ2-2 proteins outside the CDR3, reads GAGVSQSPSNKVTEKGKDVELRCDPISGHTALYWYRQSLGQGLEFLIYFQGNSAPDKSGLPSDRFSAERTGGSVSTLTIQRTQQEDSAVYLCASSSYGELFFGEGSRLTVL.